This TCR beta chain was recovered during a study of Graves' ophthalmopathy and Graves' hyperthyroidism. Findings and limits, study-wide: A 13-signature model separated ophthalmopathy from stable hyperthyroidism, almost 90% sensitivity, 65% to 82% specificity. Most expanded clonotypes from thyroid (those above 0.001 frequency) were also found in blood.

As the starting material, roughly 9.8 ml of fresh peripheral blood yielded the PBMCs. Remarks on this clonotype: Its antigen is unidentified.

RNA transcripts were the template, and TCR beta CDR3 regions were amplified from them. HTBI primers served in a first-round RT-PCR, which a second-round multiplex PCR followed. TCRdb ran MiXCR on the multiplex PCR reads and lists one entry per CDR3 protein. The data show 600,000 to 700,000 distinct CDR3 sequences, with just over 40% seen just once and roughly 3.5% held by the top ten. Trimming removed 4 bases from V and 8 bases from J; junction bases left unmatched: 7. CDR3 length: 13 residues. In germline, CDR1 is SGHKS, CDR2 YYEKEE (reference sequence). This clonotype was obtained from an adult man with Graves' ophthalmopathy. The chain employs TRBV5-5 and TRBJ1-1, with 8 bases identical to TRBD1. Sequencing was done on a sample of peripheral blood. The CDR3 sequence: CASSTEQGVEAFF. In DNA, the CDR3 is TGTGCCAGCAGCACTGAACAGGGGGTAGAAGCTTTCTTT.